This T cell receptor beta chain was identified during a study of PD-L1 blockade in urothelial cancer. For the study at large: Once treatment had started, blood was analyzed at 3 weeks (second dose) and again at 6 weeks. When blood samples were assessed, the median T cell count was about 130,000. The study's findings and limits: Prediction of better survival came from below-median pretreatment blood TCR clonality.

The CDR3 spans 17 residues. Germline V gene sequence: CDR1 KGHSH, CDR2 LQKENI. The J segment lost 4 bases and the V segment lost 1 base, leaving 10 bases of the junction unmatched. Documented time point: peripheral blood 6 weeks after treatment start. This clone was picked up one time. What it binds is not known. Spike-ins of synthetic TCR analog templates went into each PCR. Generated by immunoSEQ multiplex PCR, the TCRdb table keeps only in-frame clones and is missing some. The sample shows tens of thousands of clones, less than 90% of them seen only once. This TCR came from a man in his 60s with urothelial cancer. The chain links TRBV18 to TRBJ1-1; TRBD1 matches at 9 bases. This material consisted of PBMCs, taken around atezolizumab (anti-PD-L1) treatment. The CDR3 nucleotides are TGTGCCAGCTCACCACTGGAAACGGGACAGGGTTCCACTGAAGCTTTCTTT. Translation gives CASSPLETGQGSTEAFF.